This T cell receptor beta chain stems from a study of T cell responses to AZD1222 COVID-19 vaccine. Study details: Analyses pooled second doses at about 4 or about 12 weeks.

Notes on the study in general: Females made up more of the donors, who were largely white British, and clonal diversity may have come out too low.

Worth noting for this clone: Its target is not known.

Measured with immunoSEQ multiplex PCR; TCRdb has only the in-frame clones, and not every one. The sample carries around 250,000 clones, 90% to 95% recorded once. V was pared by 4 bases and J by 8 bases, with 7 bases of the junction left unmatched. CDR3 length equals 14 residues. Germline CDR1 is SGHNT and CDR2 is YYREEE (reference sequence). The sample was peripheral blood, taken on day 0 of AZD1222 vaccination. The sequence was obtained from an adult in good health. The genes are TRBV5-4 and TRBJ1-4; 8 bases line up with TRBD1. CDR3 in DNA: TGTGCCAGCAGCAACAGGGGGGGCGGGGAAAAACTGTTTTTT. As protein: CASSNRGGGEKLFF.